Described below is a single T cell receptor beta chain sequence and its context. Antigen unknown. With 10-nucleotide random UMIs, 5'RACE was used to make the cDNA. TCRdb passed the 5' RACE reads through MiXCR, listing each CDR3 protein once. The sample holds 30,000 to 35,000 distinct CDR3 sequences, around 21% seen once. This specimen belongs to a study of neurological immune-mediated disorders. Findings and limits, study-wide: Expansion of TCR clones was greatest in HTLV-1-associated myelopathy and smallest in multiple sclerosis, where it fell below that of healthy controls. Sharing of CDR3 amino acid sequences among expanded clones across subjects was absent, suggesting private repertoires in all groups.

The CDR3 runs to 13 residues. V lost 1 base, J lost 10 bases, and 4 bases stayed unmatched. The germline CDR1 and CDR2 sequences are SGHRS and YFSETQ. Sequencing used CD4+ T cells from blood. The sequence derives from a man between 50 and 59 years old with HTLV-1-associated myelopathy (HAM/TSP). The chain combines TRBV5-1 with TRBJ2-1; 8 bases match TRBD2. Here the CDR3 DNA reads TGCGCCAGCAGCTTGAGCGGGGGCGGGGAGCAGTTCTTC. This sequence encodes CASSLSGGGEQFF.